This TCR beta chain was sequenced for a study of blood T cell repertoires in COVID-19. Clones were read by immunoSEQ multiplex PCR, and TCRdb kept only the in-frame ones, dropping some. The profile covers about 280,000 clones, with 70% to 90% appearing a single time and about 1.9% taken by the ten largest. V was clipped by 6 bases and J by 3 bases, with 8 bases between them. There are 13 residues in the CDR3. Germline loops: CDR1 MDHEN, CDR2 SYDVKM. Sequenced: peripheral blood. The rearrangement joins TRBV28 to TRBJ2-2, with D unclear. The TCR was taken from a woman aged 25-40 years who had recovered from COVID-19. CDR3 loop: CASRAPDTGELFF. Here the CDR3 DNA reads TGTGCCAGCAGGGCCCCCGACACCGGGGAGCTGTTTTTT.